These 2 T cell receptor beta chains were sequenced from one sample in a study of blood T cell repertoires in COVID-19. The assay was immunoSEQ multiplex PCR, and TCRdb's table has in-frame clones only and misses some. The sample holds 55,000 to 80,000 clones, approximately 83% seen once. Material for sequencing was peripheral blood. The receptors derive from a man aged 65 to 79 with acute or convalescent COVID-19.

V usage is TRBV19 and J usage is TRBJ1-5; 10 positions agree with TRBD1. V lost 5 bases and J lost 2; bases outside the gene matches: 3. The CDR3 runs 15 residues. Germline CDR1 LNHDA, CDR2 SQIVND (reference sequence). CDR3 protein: CASSAGTGGNQPQHF. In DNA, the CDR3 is TGTGCCAGTAGTGCTGGGACAGGGGGCAATCAGCCCCAGCATTTT.

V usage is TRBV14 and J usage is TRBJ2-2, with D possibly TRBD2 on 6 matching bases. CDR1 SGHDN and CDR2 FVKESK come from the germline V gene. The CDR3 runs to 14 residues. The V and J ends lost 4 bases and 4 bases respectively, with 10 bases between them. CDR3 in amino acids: CASSPTSFTGELFF. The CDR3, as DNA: TGTGCCAGCAGCCCCACTAGCTTCACCGGGGAGCTGTTTTTT.